One sample yielded the 18 T cell receptor beta chains listed below, sequenced in a study of T cell responses to AZD1222 COVID-19 vaccine. Profiling relied on immunoSEQ multiplex PCR, and the TCRdb table lists in-frame clones only, not all of them. The sample lists about 160,000 clones, about 92% occurring once. This specimen was peripheral blood, taken 28 days after the second AZD1222 dose. Receptors originate from an adult who received the AZD1222 COVID-19 vaccine.

The count of this clone is one. The chain combines TRBV2 with TRBJ1-1; D unclear. The CDR3 has 13 residues. Trimming took 2 bases from V and 3 from J, leaving 7 bases between them. Germline V gene lookup returns CDR1 SNHLY and CDR2 FYNNEI. The CDR3 nucleotides read TGTGCCAGCAGTGAAAATGTGGACACTGAAGCTTTCTTT. Its translation is CASSENVDTEAFF.

V gene TRBV14 combines with J gene TRBJ2-7, with 7 bases lining up with TRBD1. Trimming cost V 1 base and J 4 bases; bases outside gene matches: 10. Germline assignment: CDR1 SGHDN and CDR2 FVKESK. This CDR3 contains 16 residues. This CDR3 reads CASSQAGRGLGYEQYF. As DNA, the CDR3 is TGTGCCAGCAGCCAAGCTGGTAGGGGGCTAGGATACGAGCAGTACTTC.

The V call is TRBV7-8, the J call TRBJ1-2; possibly TRBD1 for D (6 bases). The CDR3 is 16 residues long. The V gene's germline CDR1 is SGHVS and CDR2 FQNEAQ. V lost 5 bases and J 1 base, leaving 17 bases between the germline ends. As DNA, the CDR3 is TGTGCCAGCAGCCCGCAAAGAGGACAGTTTAACTATGGCTACACCTTC. Translating it yields CASSPQRGQFNYGYTF.

The chain is built from TRBV30 and TRBJ2-2; D remains unclear. The CDR3 sequence is 13 residues long. V lost 0 bases and J lost 5, with 7 bases in between. Germline V CDR1 and CDR2: GTSNPN, SVGIG (reference sequence). CDR3 in amino acids: CAWSVTRTGELFF. CDR3 nucleotide sequence: TGTGCCTGGAGTGTAACCCGGACCGGGGAGCTGTTTTTT. Full variable domain (remainder filled in from reference TRBV30 and TRBJ2-2): SQTIHQWPATLVQPVGSPLSLECTVEGTSNPNLYWYRQAAGRGLQLLFYSVGIGQISSEVPQNLSASRPQDRQFILSSKKLLLSDSGFYLCAWSVTRTGELFFGEGSRLTVL.

This clone was recorded once. The chain carries TRBV6-1 and TRBJ1-4, with D unresolved. The CDR3 runs to 11 residues. Germline V gene sequence: CDR1 MNHNS, CDR2 SASEGT. The germline V and J ends were trimmed by 3 bases and 11 bases, with 7 bases remaining between them. CDR3 loop: CASSEGVKLFF. The CDR3, as DNA: TGTGCCAGCAGTGAGGGAGTGAAACTGTTTTTT.

The rearrangement links TRBV5-1 to TRBJ2-3; D unclear. Trimming pared 2 bases from V and 0 bases from J, leaving 4 bases between. The CDR3 has 13 residues. In germline, CDR1 is SGHRS, CDR2 YFSETQ. As DNA, the CDR3 is TGCGCCAGCAGCTTCCGTAGCACAGATACGCAGTATTTT. This codes for CASSFRSTDTQYF.

This chain links TRBV2 with TRBJ1-6; D perhaps matches TRBD1 (5 bases). CDR3 length equals 13 residues. Germline V CDR1 and CDR2: SNHLY, FYNNEI. V lost 7 bases and J 9 bases, leaving 13 bases between the germline ends. This CDR3 reads CASMGGAGSPLHF. CDR3 DNA sequence: TGTGCCAGCATGGGGGGTGCTGGTTCACCCCTCCACTTT.

This clone was recorded once. CDR3 region: CSVEACGGRGQPQHF. The CDR3 DNA is TGCAGCGTTGAAGCGTGCGGGGGGCGCGGTCAGCCCCAGCATTTT. The chain employs TRBV29-1 and TRBJ1-5; D perhaps matches TRBD1 (6 bases). In germline, CDR1 is SQVTM, CDR2 ANQGSEA. Trimming left V 1 base short and J 6 bases short, with 16 bases between. The CDR3 totals 15 residues.

The chain has TRBV3-1 (or the pseudogene TRBV3-2) and TRBJ1-2; weak D call: TRBD1 (6 bases). This CDR3 is 12 amino acids long. V lost 8 bases and J 7 bases, leaving 14 bases between the germline ends. Germline CDR1 reads LGHDT; CDR2 reads YNNKEL (reference sequence). CDR3 nucleotide sequence: TGTGCCAGCGACGCCGGGGGCTCTGGCTACACCTTC. Translating gives CASDAGGSGYTF.

The chain couples TRBV7-9 to TRBJ1-6; D is unclear. CDR3 length: 14 residues. The V and J ends lost 1 base and 6 bases respectively, with 7 bases between them. Looked up from germline, CDR1 is SEHNR and CDR2 is FQNEAQ (reference sequence). The chain's CDR3 is CASSLGDRNSPLHF. For the CDR3, the DNA is TGTGCCAGCAGCTTAGGGGATCGTAATTCACCCCTCCACTTT. Full variable domain (rest looked up from reference TRBV7-9 and TRBJ1-6): DTGVSQNPRHKITKRGQNVTFRCDPISEHNRLYWYRQTLGQGPEFLTYFQNEAQLEKSRLLSDRFSAERPKGSFSTLEIQRTEQGDSAMYLCASSLGDRNSPLHFGNGTRLTVT.

The J gene is TRBJ1-1, the V gene TRBV19; D not certain. The CDR3 is made up of 14 amino acids. Germline lookup yields CDR1 LNHDA and CDR2 SQIVND (reference sequence). Trimming took off 7 bases at V and 3 bases at J, with 15 bases between the two ends. CDR3 sequence (DNA): TGTGCCAGTATGGTCCGGGGTTCGGACACTGAAGCTTTCTTT. It is translated as CASMVRGSDTEAFF.

There are a few counts of this clone. The rearrangement links TRBV6-1 to TRBJ1-2, with a tentative D call TRBD1 (6 bases). V gave up 2 bases and J gave up 8 bases, with 18 bases separating them. The CDR3 is made up of 15 amino acids. Germline V gives CDR1 MNHNS, CDR2 SASEGT. This CDR3 reads CASSEYGLAGGGYTF. DNA of the CDR3: TGTGCCAGCAGTGAATACGGATTGGCGGGGGGCGGCTACACCTTC.

The chain has TRBV6-1 and TRBJ2-2, with 11 bases aligning to TRBD1. The trim removed 3 bases at V and 6 bases at J, leaving 3 bases unmatched. From germline, CDR1 is MNHNS and CDR2 SASEGT. The CDR3 extends over 15 amino acids. The CDR3 nucleotides read TGTGCCAGCAGTGAGGAGGGACAGGGGGCCGGGGAGCTGTTTTTT. It specifies CASSEEGQGAGELFF.

This chain links TRBV3-1 (or the pseudogene TRBV3-2) with TRBJ2-5; 9 bases are shared with TRBD2. Germline trimming cut 5 bases from V and 5 bases from J; bases unmatched to any gene: 15. This CDR3 comprises 17 residues. Germline V CDR1 and CDR2: LGHDT, YNNKEL (reference sequence). The CDR3 region is CASSSRQSPSGEETQYF. CDR3 bases: TGTGCCAGCAGCTCAAGACAGAGTCCTAGCGGGGAGGAGACCCAGTACTTC.

A few counts support this clone. The genes are TRBV7-2 and TRBJ2-1; D ambiguous. Between the trimmed V and J ends, which lost 5 bases and 9 bases, there was a span of 17 bases. Germline V lookup: CDR1 SGHTA, CDR2 FQGNSA. The CDR3 has 14 residues. The CDR3 DNA sequence: TGTGCCAGCAGCGTCGGACCTTTCCTACGTGAGCAGTTCTTC. Translated, it gives CASSVGPFLREQFF.

The V and J genes are TRBV6-5 and TRBJ2-5; D is unclear. Germline V gene lookup returns CDR1 MNHEY and CDR2 SVGAGI. V was shortened by 6 bases and J by 3 bases, with 14 bases between the two germline ends. The CDR3 runs to 14 residues. CDR3 sequence reads: CASSPRLEKETQYF. CDR3 nucleotides: TGTGCCAGCAGCCCCCGACTGGAAAAAGAGACCCAGTACTTC.

CDR3 amino acids: CASSWTDYNEQFF. The DNA for the CDR3 is TGTGCCAGCAGTTGGACGGATTACAATGAGCAGTTCTTC. The chain joins TRBV12-3 or TRBV12-4 to TRBJ2-1; D remains unclear. The CDR3 runs 13 residues. The V end lost 4 bases, the J end lost 4 bases, and 8 bases lay between the germline ends.

The CDR3 region has the DNA TGTGCCAGCAGCCAATCTTTTACAGGATTTAATGAAAAACTGTTTTTT. It translates to CASSQSFTGFNEKLFF. The genes are TRBV4-2 and TRBJ1-4; D is perhaps TRBD1 (5 bases). Trimming removed 2 bases from V and 4 bases from J, with 14 bases in between. CDR3 size: 16 residues. Per germline, CDR1 LGHNA and CDR2 YNFKEQ.